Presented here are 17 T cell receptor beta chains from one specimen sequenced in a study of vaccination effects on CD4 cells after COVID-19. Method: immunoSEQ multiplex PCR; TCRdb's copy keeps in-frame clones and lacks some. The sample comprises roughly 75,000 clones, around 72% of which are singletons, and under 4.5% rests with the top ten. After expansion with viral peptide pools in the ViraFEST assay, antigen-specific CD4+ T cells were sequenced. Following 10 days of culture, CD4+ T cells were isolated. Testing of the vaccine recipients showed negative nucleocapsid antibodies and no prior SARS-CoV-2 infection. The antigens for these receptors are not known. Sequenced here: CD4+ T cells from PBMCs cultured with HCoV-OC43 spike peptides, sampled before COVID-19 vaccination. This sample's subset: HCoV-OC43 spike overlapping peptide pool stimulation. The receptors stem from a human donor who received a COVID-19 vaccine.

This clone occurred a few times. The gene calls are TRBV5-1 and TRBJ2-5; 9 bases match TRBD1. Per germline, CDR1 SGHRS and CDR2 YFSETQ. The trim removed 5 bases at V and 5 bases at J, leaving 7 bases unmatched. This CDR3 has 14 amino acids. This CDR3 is CASREATGGETQYF. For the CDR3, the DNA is TGCGCCAGCAGGGAGGCGACAGGGGGGGAGACCCAGTACTTC.

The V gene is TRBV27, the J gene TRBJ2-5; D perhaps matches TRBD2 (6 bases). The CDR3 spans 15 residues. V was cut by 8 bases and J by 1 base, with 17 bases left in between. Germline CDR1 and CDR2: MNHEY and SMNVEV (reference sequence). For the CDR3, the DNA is TGTGCCAGCCTTTCCCTCCGGGGGACCCAAGAGACCCAGTACTTC. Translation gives CASLSLRGTQETQYF.

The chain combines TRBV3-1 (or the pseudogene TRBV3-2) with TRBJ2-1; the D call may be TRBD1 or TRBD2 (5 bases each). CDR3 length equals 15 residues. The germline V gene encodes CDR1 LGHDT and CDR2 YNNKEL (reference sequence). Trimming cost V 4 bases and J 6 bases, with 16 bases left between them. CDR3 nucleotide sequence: TGTGCCAGCAGCCCCCTCTGGGACGACTCCAATGAGCAGTTCTTC. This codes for CASSPLWDDSNEQFF.

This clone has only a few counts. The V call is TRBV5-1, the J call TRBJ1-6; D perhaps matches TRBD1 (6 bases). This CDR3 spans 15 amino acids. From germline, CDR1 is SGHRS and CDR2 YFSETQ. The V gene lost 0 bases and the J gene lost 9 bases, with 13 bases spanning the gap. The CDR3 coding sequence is TGCGCCAGCAGCTTGGCAGGGGCTATAGGTTCACCCCTCCACTTT. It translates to CASSLAGAIGSPLHF.

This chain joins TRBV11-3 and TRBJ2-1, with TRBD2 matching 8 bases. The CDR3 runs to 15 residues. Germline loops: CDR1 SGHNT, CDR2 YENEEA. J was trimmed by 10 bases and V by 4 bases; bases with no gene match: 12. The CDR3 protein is CASSSGLANAEEQFF. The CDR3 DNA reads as TGTGCCAGCAGCTCCGGACTAGCAAACGCGGAGGAGCAGTTCTTC.

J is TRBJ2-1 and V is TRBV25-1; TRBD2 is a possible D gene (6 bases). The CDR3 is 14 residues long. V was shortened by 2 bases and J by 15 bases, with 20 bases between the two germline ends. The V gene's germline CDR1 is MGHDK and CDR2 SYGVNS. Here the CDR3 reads CASSERSGDSRPFF. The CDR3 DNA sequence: TGTGCCAGCAGTGAACGGTCTGGGGACTCAAGGCCGTTCTTC.

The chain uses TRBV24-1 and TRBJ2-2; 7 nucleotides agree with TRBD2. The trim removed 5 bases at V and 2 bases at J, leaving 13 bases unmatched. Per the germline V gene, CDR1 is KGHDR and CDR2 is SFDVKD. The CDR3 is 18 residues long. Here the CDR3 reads CATSARLAFPLNTGELFF. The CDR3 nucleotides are TGTGCCACCAGTGCCCGACTAGCTTTCCCACTTAACACCGGGGAGCTGTTTTTT.

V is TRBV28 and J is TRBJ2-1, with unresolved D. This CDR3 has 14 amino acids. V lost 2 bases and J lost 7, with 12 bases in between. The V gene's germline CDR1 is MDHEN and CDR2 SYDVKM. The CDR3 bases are TGTGCCAGCAGTTTACTTCGTACTGGTAATGAGCAGTTCTTC. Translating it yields CASSLLRTGNEQFF.

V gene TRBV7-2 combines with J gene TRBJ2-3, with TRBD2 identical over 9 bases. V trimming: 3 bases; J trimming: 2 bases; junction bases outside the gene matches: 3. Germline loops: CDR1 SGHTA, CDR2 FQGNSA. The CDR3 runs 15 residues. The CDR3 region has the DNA TGTGCCAGCAGCTTTCGCGGGGGGGCCACAGATACGCAGTATTTT. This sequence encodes CASSFRGGATDTQYF. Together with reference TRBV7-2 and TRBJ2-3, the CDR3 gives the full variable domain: GAGVSQSPSNKVTEKGKDVELRCDPISGHTALYWYRQSLGQGLEFLIYFQGNSAPDKSGLPSDRFSAERTGGSVSTLTIQRTQQEDSAVYLCASSFRGGATDTQYFGPGTRLTVL.

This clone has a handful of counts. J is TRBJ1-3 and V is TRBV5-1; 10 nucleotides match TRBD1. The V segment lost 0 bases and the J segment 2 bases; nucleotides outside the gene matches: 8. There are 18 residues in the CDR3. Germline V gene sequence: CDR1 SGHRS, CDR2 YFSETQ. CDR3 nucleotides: TGCGCCAGCAGCTTGGCGGGACAGGGGTTAGTGCCTGGAAACACCATATATTTT. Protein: CASSLAGQGLVPGNTIYF.

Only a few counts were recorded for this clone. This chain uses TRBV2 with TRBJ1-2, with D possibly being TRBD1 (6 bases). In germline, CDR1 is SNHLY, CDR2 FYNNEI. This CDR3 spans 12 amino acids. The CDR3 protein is CGGARGGNGYTF. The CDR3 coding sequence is TGTGGGGGAGCGCGAGGGGGGAATGGCTACACCTTC.

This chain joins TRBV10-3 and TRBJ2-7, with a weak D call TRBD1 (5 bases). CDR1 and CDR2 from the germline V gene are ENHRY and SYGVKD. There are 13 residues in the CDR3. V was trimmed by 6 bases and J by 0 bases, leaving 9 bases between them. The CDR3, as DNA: TGTGCCATCAGCCAGGGCCTCTCCTACGAGCAGTACGTC. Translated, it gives CAISQGLSYEQYV.

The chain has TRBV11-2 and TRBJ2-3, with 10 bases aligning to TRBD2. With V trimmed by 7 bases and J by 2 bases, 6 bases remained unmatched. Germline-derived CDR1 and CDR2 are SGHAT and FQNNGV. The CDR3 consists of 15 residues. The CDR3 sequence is CASTPSGGPTDTQYF. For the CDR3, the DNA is TGTGCCAGCACCCCTAGCGGGGGTCCCACAGATACGCAGTATTTT.

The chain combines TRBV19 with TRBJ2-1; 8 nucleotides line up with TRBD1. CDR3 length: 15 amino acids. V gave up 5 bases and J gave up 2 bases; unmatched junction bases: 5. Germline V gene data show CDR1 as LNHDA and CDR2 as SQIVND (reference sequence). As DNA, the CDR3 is TGTGCCAGTAGTCTAGGACAGGGTCCCTACAATGAGCAGTTCTTC. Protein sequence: CASSLGQGPYNEQFF.

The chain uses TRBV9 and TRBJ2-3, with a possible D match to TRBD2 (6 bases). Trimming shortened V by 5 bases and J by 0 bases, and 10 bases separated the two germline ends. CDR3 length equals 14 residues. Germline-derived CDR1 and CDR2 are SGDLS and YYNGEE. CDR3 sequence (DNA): TGTGCCAGCAGTTCTAGCGCAAGCACAGATACGCAGTATTTT. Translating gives CASSSSASTDTQYF.

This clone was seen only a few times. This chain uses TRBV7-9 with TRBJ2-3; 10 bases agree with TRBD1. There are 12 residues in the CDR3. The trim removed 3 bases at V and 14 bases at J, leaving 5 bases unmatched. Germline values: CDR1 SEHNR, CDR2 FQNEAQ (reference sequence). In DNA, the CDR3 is TGTGCCAGCAGCTTCGGACAGGGGGTCGGGTATTTT. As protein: CASSFGQGVGYF.

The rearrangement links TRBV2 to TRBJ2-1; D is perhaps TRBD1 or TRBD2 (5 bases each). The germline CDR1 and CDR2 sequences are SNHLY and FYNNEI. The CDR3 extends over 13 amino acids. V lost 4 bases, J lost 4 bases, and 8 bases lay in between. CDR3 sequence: CASSAGRYNEQFF. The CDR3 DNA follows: TGTGCCAGCAGTGCGGGACGGTACAATGAGCAGTTCTTC.